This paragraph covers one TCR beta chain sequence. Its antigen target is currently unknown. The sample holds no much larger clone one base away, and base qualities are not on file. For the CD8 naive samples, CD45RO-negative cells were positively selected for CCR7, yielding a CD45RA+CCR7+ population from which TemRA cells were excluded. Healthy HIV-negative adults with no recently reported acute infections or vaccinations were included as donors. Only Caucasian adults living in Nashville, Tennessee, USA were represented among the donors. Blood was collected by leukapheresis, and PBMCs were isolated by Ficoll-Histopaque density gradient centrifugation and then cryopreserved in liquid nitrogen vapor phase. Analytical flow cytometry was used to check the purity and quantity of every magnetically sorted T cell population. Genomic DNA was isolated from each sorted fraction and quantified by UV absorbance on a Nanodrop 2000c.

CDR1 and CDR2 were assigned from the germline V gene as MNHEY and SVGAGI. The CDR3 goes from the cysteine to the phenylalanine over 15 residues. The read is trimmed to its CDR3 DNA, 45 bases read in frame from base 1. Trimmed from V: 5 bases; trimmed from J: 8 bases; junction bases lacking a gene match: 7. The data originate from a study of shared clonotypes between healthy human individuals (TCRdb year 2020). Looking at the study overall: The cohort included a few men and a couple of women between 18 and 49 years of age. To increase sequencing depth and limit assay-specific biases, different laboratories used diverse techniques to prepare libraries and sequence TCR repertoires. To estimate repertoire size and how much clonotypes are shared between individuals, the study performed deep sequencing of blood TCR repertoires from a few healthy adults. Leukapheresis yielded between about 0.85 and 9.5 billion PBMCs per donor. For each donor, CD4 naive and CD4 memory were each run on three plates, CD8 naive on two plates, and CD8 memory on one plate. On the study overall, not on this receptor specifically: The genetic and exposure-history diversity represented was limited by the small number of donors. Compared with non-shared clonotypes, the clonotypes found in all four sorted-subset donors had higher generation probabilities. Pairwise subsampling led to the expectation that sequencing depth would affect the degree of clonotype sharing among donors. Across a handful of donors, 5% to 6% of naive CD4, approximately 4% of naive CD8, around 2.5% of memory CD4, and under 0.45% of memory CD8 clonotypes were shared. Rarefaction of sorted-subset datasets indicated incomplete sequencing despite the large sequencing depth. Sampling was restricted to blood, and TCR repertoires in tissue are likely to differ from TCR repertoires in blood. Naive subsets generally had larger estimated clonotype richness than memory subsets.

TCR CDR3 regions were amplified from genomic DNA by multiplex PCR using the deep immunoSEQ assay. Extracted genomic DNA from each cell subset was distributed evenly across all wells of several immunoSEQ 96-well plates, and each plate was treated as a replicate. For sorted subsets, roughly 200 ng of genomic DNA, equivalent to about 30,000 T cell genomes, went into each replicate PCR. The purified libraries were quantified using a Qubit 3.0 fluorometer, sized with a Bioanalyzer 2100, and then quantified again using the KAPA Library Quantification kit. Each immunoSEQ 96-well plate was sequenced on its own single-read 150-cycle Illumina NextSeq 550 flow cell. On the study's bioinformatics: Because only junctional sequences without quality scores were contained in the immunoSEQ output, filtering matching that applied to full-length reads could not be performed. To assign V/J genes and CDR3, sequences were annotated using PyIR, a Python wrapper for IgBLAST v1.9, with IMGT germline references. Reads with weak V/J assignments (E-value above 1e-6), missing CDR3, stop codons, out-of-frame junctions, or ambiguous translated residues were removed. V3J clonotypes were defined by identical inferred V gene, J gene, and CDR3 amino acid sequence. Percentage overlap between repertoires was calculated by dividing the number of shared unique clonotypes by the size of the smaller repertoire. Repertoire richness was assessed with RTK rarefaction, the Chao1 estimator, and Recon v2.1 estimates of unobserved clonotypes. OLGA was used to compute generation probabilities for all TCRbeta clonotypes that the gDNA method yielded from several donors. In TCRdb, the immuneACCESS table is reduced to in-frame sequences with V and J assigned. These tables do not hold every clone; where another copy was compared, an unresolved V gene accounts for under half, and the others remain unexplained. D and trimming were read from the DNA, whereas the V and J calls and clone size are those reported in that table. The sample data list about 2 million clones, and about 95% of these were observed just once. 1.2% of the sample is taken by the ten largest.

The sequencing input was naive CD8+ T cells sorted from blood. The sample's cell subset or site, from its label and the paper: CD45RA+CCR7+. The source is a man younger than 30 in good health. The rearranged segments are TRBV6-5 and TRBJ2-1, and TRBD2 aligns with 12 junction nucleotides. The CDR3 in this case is CASSPSSGGAYEQFF. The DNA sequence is TGTGCCAGCAGTCCCTCTAGCGGGGGGGCCTATGAGCAGTTCTTC.